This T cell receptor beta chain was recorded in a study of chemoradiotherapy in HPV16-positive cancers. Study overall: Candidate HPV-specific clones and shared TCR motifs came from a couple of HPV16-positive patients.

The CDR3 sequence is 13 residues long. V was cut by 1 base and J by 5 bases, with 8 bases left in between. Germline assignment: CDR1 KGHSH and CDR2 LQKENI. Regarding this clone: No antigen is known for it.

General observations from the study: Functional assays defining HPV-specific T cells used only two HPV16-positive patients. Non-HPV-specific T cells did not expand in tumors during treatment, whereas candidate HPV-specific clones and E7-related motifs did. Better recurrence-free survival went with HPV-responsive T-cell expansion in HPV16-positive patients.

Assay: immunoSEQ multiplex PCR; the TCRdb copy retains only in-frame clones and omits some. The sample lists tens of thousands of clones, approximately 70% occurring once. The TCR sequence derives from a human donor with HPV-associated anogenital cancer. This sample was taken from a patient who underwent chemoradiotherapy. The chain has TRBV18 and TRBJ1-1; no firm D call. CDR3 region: CASSPQGGTEAFF. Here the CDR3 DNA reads TGTGCCAGCTCACCACAAGGTGGAACTGAAGCTTTCTTT.